This T cell receptor (beta chain) was retrieved from a study of T cell responses to AZD1222 COVID-19 vaccine. The repertoire was sequenced with immunoSEQ multiplex PCR; TCRdb's copy has only in-frame clones and lacks some. The table records 150,000 to 200,000 clones, 85% to 90% of them present only once. Worth noting for this clone: The antigen remains unidentified.

Germline assignment: CDR1 KGHSH and CDR2 LQKENI. The V end was cut by 3 bases, the J end by 4 bases, with 16 bases between. This CDR3 has 17 residues. Study-wide results and limits: Nearly half of spike-specific TCRs reportedly go after variant regions that carry no mutations. White British people made up most donors, females outnumbered males, and clonal diversity was possibly underestimated.

The receptor comes from an adult in good health. The rearrangement joins TRBV18 to TRBJ2-6, with a possible D match to TRBD1 (6 bases). Specimen: peripheral blood, collected on day 0 of AZD1222 vaccination. The CDR3: CASSPGHIRSGANVLTF. The CDR3 DNA sequence: TGTGCCAGCTCACCGGGACATATCCGATCGGGGGCCAACGTCCTGACTTTC.